The entry that follows covers one T cell receptor beta chain sequence. Profiling relied on immunoSEQ multiplex PCR, and the TCRdb table lists in-frame clones only, not all of them. The sample comprises approximately 27,000 clones, 70% to 90% of which are singletons, and less than 1.5% rests with the top ten. The sample originates from a study of preoperative IRX-2 immunotherapy in early breast cancer. Sample treatment: preoperative locoregional IRX-2 cytokine immunotherapy. Preoperative locoregional IRX-2 cytokine immunotherapy was tested in the phase Ib source study. The sequence derives from a human donor with breast cancer. This specimen consisted of lymph node tissue, obtained after IRX-2 immunotherapy.

CDR3 loop: CASSLGTGGSETQYF. The CDR3 region has the DNA TGTGCCAGCAGCTTAGGGACAGGGGGATCTGAGACCCAGTACTTC. The chain has TRBV7-6 and TRBJ2-5; 10 bases map to TRBD1. This CDR3 comprises 15 residues. With V trimmed by 1 base and J by 5 bases, 4 bases remained unmatched. Looked up from germline, CDR1 is SGHVS and CDR2 is FNYEAQ.